Listed below are T cell receptor beta chains from one sample, sequenced in a study of T cells in Graves' hyperthyroidism and ophthalmopathy. TCRdb recomputed calls from the multiplex PCR reads with MiXCR, one row per CDR3 protein. The sample records about 400,000 distinct CDR3 sequences, over 11% being singletons. The sample consisted of blood. The receptors were gathered from a man aged 45-60 years with Graves' ophthalmopathy. The CDR3 runs from the conserved cysteine through the conserved F or W. A D gene is named only where the DNA matches it firmly.

>-|TRBV6-2/TRBV6-3|TRBJ2-3
CASRPSHFEPAVNTDTQYF
>-|TRBV4-1|TRBJ2-1
CASSQEGLGNEQFF
>-|TRBV28|-
CASSETGEGYSYNEQYF
>-|TRBV9|TRBJ2-2
CASTTPNTGELFF
>-|TRBV3-1|TRBJ2-7
CASSQESAYERYF
>TRBD2|TRBV18|TRBJ2-5
CASSSGTQQETQYF
>TRBD1|TRBV5-1|TRBJ2-7
CASSSGDSTEQYF
>TRBD2|TRBV7-6|TRBJ2-7
CASSLGRSGSSYEQYF
>-|TRBV19|TRBJ1-5
CASNPPYGNQPQHF
>-|TRBV3-1|TRBJ2-5
CASSQVSRLSRETQYF
>-|TRBV4-1|TRBJ2-3
CASSQPGGRRSSTDTQYF
>TRBD2|TRBV11-2|TRBJ2-6
CARRTSGSSGANVLTF
>TRBD1|TRBV18|TRBJ2-7
CASSLDRGREQYF
>-|TRBV11-2|TRBJ2-1
CAFLKRKTVYNEQFF
>-|TRBV2|TRBJ2-1
CASSGGTAYNEQFF
>-|TRBV5-1|TRBJ2-1
CASSFIIVSSYNEQFF
>-|TRBV2|TRBJ1-2
CASSEDPNHGYTF
>TRBD2|TRBV7-2|TRBJ2-4
CASRWGAGGKNIQYF